The subject of this entry is one T cell receptor (beta chain). The data were obtained in a study of blood T cell repertoires in COVID-19. Study at large: The United States, Italy and Spain supplied acute and convalescent COVID-19 samples. The cDNA or gDNA used as material had been derived from T cells, B-cell-depleted T cells, or PBMCs.

Here immunoSEQ multiplex PCR was the method, and the copy in TCRdb shows in-frame clones only, minus some. The data hold around 100,000 clones, with about four fifths observed a single time. The sequencing input was peripheral blood. The origin of this receptor is a woman older than 75 with active or convalescent COVID-19.

The CDR3 here is CASSFRDRADSPLHF. The CDR3 nucleotides are TGTGCCAGCAGCTTCCGGGACAGGGCTGATTCACCCCTCCACTTT. V usage is TRBV5-4 and J usage is TRBJ1-6; 9 bases fit TRBD1. Germline CDR1 is SGHNT and CDR2 is YYREEE (reference sequence). The CDR3 extends over 15 amino acids. Trimming took 2 bases from V and 8 from J; bases not matched to a gene: 5.